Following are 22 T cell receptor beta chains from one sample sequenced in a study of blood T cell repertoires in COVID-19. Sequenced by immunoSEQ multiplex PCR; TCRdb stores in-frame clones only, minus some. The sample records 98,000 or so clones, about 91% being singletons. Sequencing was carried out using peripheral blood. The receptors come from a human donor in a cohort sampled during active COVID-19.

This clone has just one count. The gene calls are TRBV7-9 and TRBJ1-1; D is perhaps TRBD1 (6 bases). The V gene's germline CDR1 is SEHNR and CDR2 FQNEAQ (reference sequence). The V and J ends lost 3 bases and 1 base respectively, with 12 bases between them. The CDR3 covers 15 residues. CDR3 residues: CASSFRDKGNTEAFF. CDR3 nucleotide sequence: TGTGCCAGCAGCTTTCGGGACAAGGGGAACACTGAAGCTTTCTTT.

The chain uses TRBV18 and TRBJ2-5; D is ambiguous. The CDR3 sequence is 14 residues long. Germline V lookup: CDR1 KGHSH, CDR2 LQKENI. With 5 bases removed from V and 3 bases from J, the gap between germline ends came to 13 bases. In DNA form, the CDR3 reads TGTGCCAGCTCAATAGGTCACAGCAAAGAGACCCAGTACTTC. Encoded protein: CASSIGHSKETQYF.

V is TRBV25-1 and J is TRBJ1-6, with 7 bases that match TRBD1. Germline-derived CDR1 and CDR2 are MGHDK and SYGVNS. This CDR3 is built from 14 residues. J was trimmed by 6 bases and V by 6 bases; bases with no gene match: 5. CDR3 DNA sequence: TGTGCCAGCAGCGACAGGGACTCTAATTCACCCCTCCACTTT. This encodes CASSDRDSNSPLHF.

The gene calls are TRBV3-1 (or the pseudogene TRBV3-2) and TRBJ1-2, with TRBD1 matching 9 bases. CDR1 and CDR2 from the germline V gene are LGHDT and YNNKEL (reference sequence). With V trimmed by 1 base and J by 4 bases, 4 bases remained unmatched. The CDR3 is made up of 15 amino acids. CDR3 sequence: CASSQGTGGIYGYTF. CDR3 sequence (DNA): TGTGCCAGCAGCCAAGGTACAGGGGGCATCTATGGCTACACCTTC.

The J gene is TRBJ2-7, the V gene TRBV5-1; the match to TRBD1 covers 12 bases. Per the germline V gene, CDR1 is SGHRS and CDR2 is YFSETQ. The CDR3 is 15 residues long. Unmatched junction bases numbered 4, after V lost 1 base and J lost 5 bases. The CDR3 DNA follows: TGCGCCAGCAGCTTGTACGGGACAGGGGGCGACGAGCAGTACTTC. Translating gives CASSLYGTGGDEQYF.

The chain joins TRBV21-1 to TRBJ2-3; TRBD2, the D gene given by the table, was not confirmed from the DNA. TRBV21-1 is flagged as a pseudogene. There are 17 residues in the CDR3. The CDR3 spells CASSKVLAGGSTDTQYF. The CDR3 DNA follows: TGTGCCAGCAGCAAAGTTCTAGCGGGAGGGAGCACAGATACGCAGTATTTT.

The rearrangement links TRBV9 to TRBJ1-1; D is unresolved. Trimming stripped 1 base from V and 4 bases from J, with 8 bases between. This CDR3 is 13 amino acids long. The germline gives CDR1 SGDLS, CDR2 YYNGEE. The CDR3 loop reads CASSVRSATEAFF. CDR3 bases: TGTGCCAGCAGCGTAAGGAGTGCCACTGAAGCTTTCTTT.

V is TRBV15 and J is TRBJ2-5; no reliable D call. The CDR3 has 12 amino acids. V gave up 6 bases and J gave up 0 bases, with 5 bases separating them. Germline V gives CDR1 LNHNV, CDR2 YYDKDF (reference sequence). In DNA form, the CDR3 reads TGTGCCACCAGGGAGTACCAAGAGACCCAGTACTTC. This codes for CATREYQETQYF.

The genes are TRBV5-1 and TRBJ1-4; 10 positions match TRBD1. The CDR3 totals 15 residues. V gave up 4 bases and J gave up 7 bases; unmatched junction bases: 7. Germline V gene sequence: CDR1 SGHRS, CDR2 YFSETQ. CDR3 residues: CASSLQTGGGEKLFF. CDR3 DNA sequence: TGCGCCAGCAGCCTCCAGACAGGGGGCGGTGAAAAACTGTTTTTT.

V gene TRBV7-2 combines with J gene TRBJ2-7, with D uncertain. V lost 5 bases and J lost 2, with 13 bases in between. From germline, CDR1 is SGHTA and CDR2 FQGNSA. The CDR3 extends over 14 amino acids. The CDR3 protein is CASSPYLSTYEQYF. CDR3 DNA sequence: TGTGCCAGCAGCCCATATCTAAGCACCTACGAGCAGTACTTC. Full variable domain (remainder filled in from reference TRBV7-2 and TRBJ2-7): GAGVSQSPSNKVTEKGKDVELRCDPISGHTALYWYRQSLGQGLEFLIYFQGNSAPDKSGLPSDRFSAERTGGSVSTLTIQRTQQEDSAVYLCASSPYLSTYEQYFGPGTRLTVT.

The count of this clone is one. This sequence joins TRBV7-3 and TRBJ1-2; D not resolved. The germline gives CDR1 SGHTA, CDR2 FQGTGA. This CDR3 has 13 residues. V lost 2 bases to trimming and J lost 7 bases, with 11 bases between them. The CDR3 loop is CASSLDVRSGYTF. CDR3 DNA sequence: TGTGCCAGCAGCTTAGACGTGAGGAGTGGCTACACCTTC.

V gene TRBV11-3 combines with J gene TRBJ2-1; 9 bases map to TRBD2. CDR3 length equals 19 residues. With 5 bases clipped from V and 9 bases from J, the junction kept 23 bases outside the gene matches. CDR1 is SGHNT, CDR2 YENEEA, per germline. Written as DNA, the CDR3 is TGTGCCAGCAGCGAGGTGACTAGCGGAGCCGTCACAGAACCGGGTGAGCAGTTCTTC. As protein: CASSEVTSGAVTEPGEQFF. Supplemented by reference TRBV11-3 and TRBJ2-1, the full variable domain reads EAGVVQSPRYKIIEKKQPVAFWCNPISGHNTLYWYLQNLGQGPELLIRYENEEAVDDSQLPKDRFSAERLKGVDSTLKIQPAELGDSAVYLCASSEVTSGAVTEPGEQFFGPGTRLTVL.

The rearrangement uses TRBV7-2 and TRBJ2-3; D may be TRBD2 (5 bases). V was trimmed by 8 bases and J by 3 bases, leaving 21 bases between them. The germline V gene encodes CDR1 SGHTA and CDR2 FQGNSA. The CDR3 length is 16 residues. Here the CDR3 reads CASHSRRRAQTDTQYF. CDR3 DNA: TGTGCCAGCCACTCTCGACGGCGGGCTCAAACAGATACGCAGTATTTT.

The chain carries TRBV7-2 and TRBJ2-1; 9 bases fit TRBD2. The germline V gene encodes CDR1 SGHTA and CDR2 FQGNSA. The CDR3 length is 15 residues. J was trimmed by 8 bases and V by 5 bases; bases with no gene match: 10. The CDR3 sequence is CASSPIRREGDEQFF. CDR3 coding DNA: TGTGCCAGCAGCCCAATCCGGCGGGAGGGTGATGAGCAGTTCTTC.

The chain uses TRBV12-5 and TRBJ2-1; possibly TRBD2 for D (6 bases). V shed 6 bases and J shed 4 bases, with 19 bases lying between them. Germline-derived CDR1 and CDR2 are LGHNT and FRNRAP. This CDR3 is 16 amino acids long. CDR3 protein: CASGGLRGGGYNEQFF. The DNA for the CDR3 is TGTGCTAGTGGGGGACTTCGGGGAGGTGGTTACAATGAGCAGTTCTTC.

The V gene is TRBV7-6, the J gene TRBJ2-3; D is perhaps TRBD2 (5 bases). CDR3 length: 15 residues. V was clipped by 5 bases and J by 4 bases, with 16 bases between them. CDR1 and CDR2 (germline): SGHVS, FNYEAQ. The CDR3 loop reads CASSHLLEGPDTQYF. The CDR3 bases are TGTGCCAGCAGCCACCTCCTAGAGGGCCCAGATACGCAGTATTTT. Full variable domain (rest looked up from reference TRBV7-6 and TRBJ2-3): GAGVSQSPRYKVTKRGQDVALRCDPISGHVSLYWYRQALGQGPEFLTYFNYEAQQDKSGLPNDRFSAERPEGSISTLTIQRTEQRDSAMYRCASSHLLEGPDTQYFGPGTRLTVL.

CDR3 region: CASSEKGAGYTF. Here the CDR3 DNA reads TGTGCCAGCAGTGAGAAGGGGGCGGGCTACACCTTC. The chain has TRBV6-4 and TRBJ1-2, with 7 nucleotides matching TRBD1. Germline values: CDR1 MRHNA, CDR2 SNTAGT. J was trimmed by 8 bases and V by 3 bases; bases with no gene match: 3. There are 12 residues in the CDR3.

The DNA of the CDR3 is TGTGCCAGCAGCTTACACGGGGGGGCCACAGATACGCAGTATTTT. This encodes CASSLHGGATDTQYF. The chain links TRBV7-9 to TRBJ2-3; 8 bases line up with TRBD2. The trim removed 2 bases at V and 2 bases at J, leaving 3 bases unmatched. The CDR3 is 15 residues long. The germline V gene has CDR1 SEHNR and CDR2 FQNEAQ (reference sequence). The complete variable domain, with remaining parts taken from reference TRBV7-9 and TRBJ2-3, reads DTGVSQNPRHKITKRGQNVTFRCDPISEHNRLYWYRQTLGQGPEFLTYFQNEAQLEKSRLLSDRFSAERPKGSFSTLEIQRTEQGDSAMYLCASSLHGGATDTQYFGPGTRLTVL.

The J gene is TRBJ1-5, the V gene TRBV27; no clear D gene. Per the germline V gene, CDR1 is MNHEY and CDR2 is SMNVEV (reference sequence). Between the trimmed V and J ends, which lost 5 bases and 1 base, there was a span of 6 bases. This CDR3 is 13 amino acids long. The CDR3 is CASSQWSNQPQHF. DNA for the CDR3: TGTGCCAGCAGTCAGTGGAGCAATCAGCCCCAGCATTTT.

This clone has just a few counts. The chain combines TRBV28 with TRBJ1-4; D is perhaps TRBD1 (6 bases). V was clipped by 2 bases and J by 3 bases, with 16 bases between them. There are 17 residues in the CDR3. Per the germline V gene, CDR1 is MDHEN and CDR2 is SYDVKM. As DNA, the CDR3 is TGTGCCAGCAGTTTACCCCCTGACAGGTACTCTAATGAAAAACTGTTTTTT. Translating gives CASSLPPDRYSNEKLFF.

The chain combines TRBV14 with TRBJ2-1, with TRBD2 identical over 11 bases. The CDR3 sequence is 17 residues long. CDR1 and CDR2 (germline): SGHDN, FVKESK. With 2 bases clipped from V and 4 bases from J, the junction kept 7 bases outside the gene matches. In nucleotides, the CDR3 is TGTGCCAGCAGCCAAAACTACGGGACTAGCGGTTACAATGAGCAGTTCTTC. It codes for CASSQNYGTSGYNEQFF.

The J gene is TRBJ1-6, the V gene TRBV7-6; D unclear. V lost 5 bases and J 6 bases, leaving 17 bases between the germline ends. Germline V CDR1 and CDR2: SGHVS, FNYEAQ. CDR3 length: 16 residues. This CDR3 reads CASSPTERNPNSPLHF. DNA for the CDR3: TGTGCCAGCAGCCCTACCGAGCGCAACCCTAATTCACCCCTCCACTTT.